This T cell receptor beta chain was documented in a study of blood T cell repertoires in COVID-19. V dropped 0 bases and J dropped 4 bases, with 9 bases sitting between them. Per germline, CDR1 MGHRA and CDR2 YSYEKL. CDR3 length equals 14 residues. The protocol was immunoSEQ multiplex PCR, while the TCRdb copy is restricted to in-frame clones and leaves out a portion. Among 300,000 to 400,000 clones, over 80% were seen once, and the ten largest hold roughly a tenth. Patients in Seattle were enrolled during active infection, then followed longitudinally. This TCR derives from a man under 40 with COVID-19, enrolled during active disease. Sequences were obtained from peripheral blood. J is TRBJ1-2 and V is TRBV4-1; the D is unclear. CDR3 coding DNA: TGCGCCAGCAGCCAAGATCCAGGTCGCTATGGCTACACCTTC. Translation gives CASSQDPGRYGYTF.